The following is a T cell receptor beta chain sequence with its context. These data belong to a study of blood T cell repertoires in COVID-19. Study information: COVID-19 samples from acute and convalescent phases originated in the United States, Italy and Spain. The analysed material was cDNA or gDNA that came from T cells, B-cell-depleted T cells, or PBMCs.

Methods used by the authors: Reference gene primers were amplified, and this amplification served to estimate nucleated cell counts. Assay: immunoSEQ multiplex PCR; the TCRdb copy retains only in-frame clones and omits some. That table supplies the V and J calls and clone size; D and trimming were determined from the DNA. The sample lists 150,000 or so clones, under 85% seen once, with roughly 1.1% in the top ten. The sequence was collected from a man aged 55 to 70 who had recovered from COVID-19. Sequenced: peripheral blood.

The CDR3 nucleotides are TGTGCCAGCAGCTCCTCCGACAGGGGTTGGGCAGATACGCAGTATTTT. Residues: CASSSSDRGWADTQYF. The chain is built from TRBV11-3 and TRBJ2-3, with 8 bases fitting TRBD1. The CDR3 extends over 16 amino acids. V lost 4 bases and J lost 4; bases outside the gene matches: 10. From germline, CDR1 is SGHNT and CDR2 YENEEA. The complete variable domain, with remaining parts taken from reference TRBV11-3 and TRBJ2-3, reads EAGVVQSPRYKIIEKKQPVAFWCNPISGHNTLYWYLQNLGQGPELLIRYENEEAVDDSQLPKDRFSAERLKGVDSTLKIQPAELGDSAVYLCASSSSDRGWADTQYFGPGTRLTVL.